What follows is one TCR beta chain and its context. Antigen: not known. The sample belongs to a study of T cell responses to AZD1222 COVID-19 vaccine. Study information: Pooling of second doses given at about 4 or about 12 weeks was done.

Whole-study findings and limits: Just a handful of AZD1222 recipients were seropositive at baseline. Sampling captured repertoires only after the peak T cell response. Among the donors, most were white British and more were female, and clonal diversity was possibly underestimated.

The table came from immunoSEQ multiplex PCR; TCRdb's copy has only in-frame clones and leaves some out. The data contain over 100,000 clones, about 90% of them singletons. V lost 1 base, J lost 0 bases, and 10 bases lay in between. Germline loops: CDR1 SEHNR, CDR2 FQNEAQ (reference sequence). The length of the CDR3 is 16 residues. The TCR was taken from an adult in good health. The chain carries TRBV7-9 and TRBJ1-5, with D possibly matching TRBD1 (6 bases). The input for sequencing was peripheral blood, taken on day 0 of AZD1222 vaccination. CDR3 amino acids: CASSLGTDYSNQPQHF. CDR3 bases: TGTGCCAGCAGCTTAGGGACAGACTATAGCAATCAGCCCCAGCATTTT.